Below are 31 T cell receptor beta chains sequenced from a single sample in a study of PD-1 blockade in mismatch repair-deficient tumors. Here immunoSEQ multiplex PCR was the method, and the copy in TCRdb shows in-frame clones only, minus some. The table includes about 110,000 clones, around three quarters detected once. The sample here was peripheral blood, taken approximately 14 months after starting pembrolizumab. Every receptor here comes from an adult with mismatch repair-deficient cancer.

The chain joins TRBV5-1 to TRBJ2-1, with 8 bases lining up with TRBD1. The J segment lost 7 bases and the V segment lost 5 bases, leaving 8 bases of the junction unmatched. The CDR3 totals 14 residues. Germline values: CDR1 SGHRS, CDR2 YFSETQ. The DNA for the CDR3 is TGCGCCAGCAGTTACAAGACAGGGGCGAATGAGCAGTTCTTC. It translates to CASSYKTGANEQFF.

This chain connects TRBV18 to TRBJ2-7, with D unresolved. The CDR3 consists of 17 residues. Germline loops: CDR1 KGHSH, CDR2 LQKENI. Trimming took off 0 bases at V and 1 base at J, with 16 bases between the two ends. CDR3 region: CASSPPGWDAPSYEQYF. In DNA form, the CDR3 reads TGTGCCAGCTCACCACCAGGTTGGGATGCCCCTTCCTACGAGCAGTACTTC. Full variable domain (remainder filled in from reference TRBV18 and TRBJ2-7): NAGVMQNPRHLVRRRGQEARLRCSPMKGHSHVYWYRQLPEEGLKFMVYLQKENIIDESGMPKERFSAEFPKEGPSILRIQQVVRGDSAAYFCASSPPGWDAPSYEQYFGPGTRLTVT.

The genes are TRBV29-1 and TRBJ2-1, with 9 positions matching TRBD2. Trimming at V came to 1 base and at J to 4 bases, leaving 5 bases not matched to a gene. This CDR3 comprises 15 residues. Germline V gene lookup returns CDR1 SQVTM and CDR2 ANQGSEA. CDR3 in amino acids: CSVEGASGVYNEQFF. The CDR3 nucleotides read TGCAGCGTTGAAGGCGCTAGCGGGGTTTACAATGAGCAGTTCTTC.

As DNA, the CDR3 is TGCAGCGCCCCAATGCGGGAGGGCCTTCCTACGCAGTATTTT. Amino acids: CSAPMREGLPTQYF. The chain recombines TRBV29-1 with TRBJ2-3, with 9 positions matching TRBD2. Germline loops: CDR1 SQVTM, CDR2 ANQGSEA. V gave up 7 bases and J gave up 8 bases; unmatched junction bases: 13. The CDR3 is 14 residues long.

This chain uses TRBV19 with TRBJ1-5, with D maybe TRBD1 (6 bases). The CDR3 runs 17 residues. CDR1 LNHDA and CDR2 SQIVND come from the germline V gene (reference sequence). Trimming left V 7 bases short and J 0 bases short, with 19 bases between. The CDR3: CASNSRTAQYSNQPQHF. CDR3 DNA: TGTGCCAGTAATTCTAGGACAGCTCAATATAGCAATCAGCCCCAGCATTTT.

There are many counts of this clone. V gene TRBV7-3 combines with J gene TRBJ2-2; no clear D. The germline gives CDR1 SGHTA, CDR2 FQGTGA. This CDR3 has 13 amino acids. V was cut by 4 bases and J by 0 bases, with 3 bases left in between. For the CDR3, the DNA is TGTGCCAGCAGCTCCGCGAACACCGGGGAGCTGTTTTTT. Translation gives CASSSANTGELFF. Full variable domain (remainder filled in from reference TRBV7-3 and TRBJ2-2): GAGVSQTPSNKVTEKGKYVELRCDPISGHTALYWYRQSLGQGPEFLIYFQGTGAADDSGLPNDRFFAVRPEGSVSTLKIQRTERGDSAVYLCASSSANTGELFFGEGSRLTVL.

This chain uses TRBV11-2 with TRBJ2-1; the D is unclear. The CDR3 is made up of 13 amino acids. V shed 4 bases and J shed 6 bases, with 10 bases lying between them. The germline V gene has CDR1 SGHAT and CDR2 FQNNGV. DNA of the CDR3: TGTGCCAGCAGCTCCTCATATGGCAATGAGCAGTTCTTC. Protein product: CASSSSYGNEQFF.

J is TRBJ2-7 and V is TRBV6-1; 9 bases are shared with TRBD2. Germline-derived CDR1 and CDR2 are MNHNS and SASEGT. J gave up 2 bases and V 3 bases, and 2 bases lay outside the gene matches. The CDR3 covers 14 residues. The CDR3 DNA sequence: TGTGCCAGCAGTGAGACTAGCGGAGCCTACGAGCAGTACTTC. It encodes CASSETSGAYEQYF.

The V call is TRBV6-5, the J call TRBJ2-7; D might be TRBD1 (6 bases). The CDR3 runs 13 residues. Trimming pared 5 bases from V and 5 bases from J, leaving 13 bases between. Germline values: CDR1 MNHEY, CDR2 SVGAGI. CDR3 coding DNA: TGTGCCAGCAGTAATACAGGGATCCACGAGCAGTACTTC. Translating gives CASSNTGIHEQYF.

The V call is TRBV5-6, the J call TRBJ2-6; D not certain. The germline CDR1 and CDR2 sequences are SGHDT and YYEEEE. Trimming took off 5 bases at V and 0 bases at J, with 6 bases between the two ends. The CDR3 is made up of 14 amino acids. CDR3 residues: CASSSGSGANVLTF. CDR3 DNA: TGTGCCAGCAGTTCAGGCTCTGGGGCCAACGTCCTGACTTTC.

The table lists this clone with a few counts. The chain uses TRBV2 and TRBJ1-1, with no clear D. The CDR3 covers 11 residues. The V end lost 8 bases, the J end lost 7 bases, and 11 bases lay between the germline ends. Per germline, CDR1 SNHLY and CDR2 FYNNEI. The CDR3 bases are TGTGCCAGCCTGTTCCTAGGTGAAGCTTTCTTT. This encodes CASLFLGEAFF.

The V and J genes are TRBV7-9 and TRBJ2-1; possibly TRBD2 for D (5 bases). Germline-derived CDR1 and CDR2 are SEHNR and FQNEAQ (reference sequence). This CDR3 spans 14 amino acids. Trimming cost V 0 bases and J 4 bases, with 7 bases left between them. CDR3: CASSLAGAYNEQFF. CDR3 bases: TGTGCCAGCAGCTTAGCGGGAGCTTACAATGAGCAGTTCTTC. Full variable domain (rest looked up from reference TRBV7-9 and TRBJ2-1): DTGVSQNPRHKITKRGQNVTFRCDPISEHNRLYWYRQTLGQGPEFLTYFQNEAQLEKSRLLSDRFSAERPKGSFSTLEIQRTEQGDSAMYLCASSLAGAYNEQFFGPGTRLTVL.

The chain combines TRBV5-1 with TRBJ1-1; D not resolved. This CDR3 has 14 amino acids. Germline V gene lookup returns CDR1 SGHRS and CDR2 YFSETQ. The V and J ends lost 2 bases and 3 bases respectively, with 11 bases between them. The CDR3: CASSLGWGDTEAFF. The CDR3 DNA sequence: TGCGCCAGCAGCTTAGGGTGGGGTGACACTGAAGCTTTCTTT.

This clone was counted only a few times. This chain connects TRBV12-5 to TRBJ2-7; the D call may be TRBD1 or TRBD2 (5 bases each). V gave up 4 bases and J gave up 5 bases, with 15 bases separating them. The germline gives CDR1 LGHNT, CDR2 FRNRAP. This CDR3 region has 14 residues. The CDR3 loop is CASGSGPRGDEQYF. The CDR3 DNA reads TGTGCTAGTGGTTCGGGGCCCCGAGGAGACGAGCAGTACTTC.

The chain links TRBV7-9 to TRBJ2-5; no clear D. In germline, CDR1 is SEHNR, CDR2 FQNEAQ (reference sequence). The V end was cut by 3 bases, the J end by 5 bases, with 10 bases between. There are 13 residues in the CDR3. CDR3 coding DNA: TGTGCCAGCAGCTTCAGATTACTTGAGACCCAGTACTTC. It codes for CASSFRLLETQYF.

The gene calls are TRBV7-2 and TRBJ2-1; the match to TRBD2 covers 7 bases. Germline-derived CDR1 and CDR2 are SGHTA and FQGNSA. Losses at the gene ends were 5 bases for V and 5 bases for J; bases not matched to a gene: 9. This CDR3 spans 15 amino acids. CDR3 loop: CASSPGLVTHNEQFF. As DNA, the CDR3 is TGTGCCAGCAGCCCAGGACTAGTAACTCACAATGAGCAGTTCTTC.

The chain links TRBV7-8 to TRBJ2-2; 9 bases agree with TRBD2. This CDR3 spans 18 amino acids. V shed 0 bases and J 1 base; nucleotides not matched to a gene: 6. CDR1 SGHVS and CDR2 FQNEAQ come from the germline V gene. The CDR3 DNA sequence: TGTGCCAGCAGCTTAGCCCTTTGGCGGGGGGGGAACACCGGGGAGCTGTTTTTT. As protein: CASSLALWRGGNTGELFF.

The genes are TRBV7-9 and TRBJ2-4; perhaps TRBD1 as D (6 bases). The CDR3 sequence is 16 residues long. Germline CDR1 is SEHNR and CDR2 is FQNEAQ (reference sequence). Trimming pared 1 base from V and 4 bases from J, leaving 14 bases between. The CDR3 reads CASSLDVGGVKNIQYF. CDR3 bases: TGTGCCAGCAGCTTAGACGTTGGGGGCGTTAAAAACATTCAGTACTTC.

This clone was observed at least ten times. This chain connects TRBV10-3 to TRBJ2-7; no definite D call. The CDR3 length is 11 residues. The V gene's germline CDR1 is ENHRY and CDR2 SYGVKD. V was trimmed by 0 bases and J by 5 bases, leaving 2 bases between them. The DNA of the CDR3 is TGTGCCATCAGTGAGTCGAACGAGCAGTACTTC. This sequence encodes CAISESNEQYF.

The chain carries TRBV7-6 and TRBJ2-3, with TRBD2 identical over 11 bases. Germline trimming cut 4 bases from V and 3 bases from J; bases unmatched to any gene: 6. Per the germline V gene, CDR1 is SGHVS and CDR2 is FNYEAQ. The CDR3 runs 16 residues. In DNA, the CDR3 is TGTGCCAGCAGCTCCTTTAGCGGGAGGGGGACAGATACGCAGTATTTT. This codes for CASSSFSGRGTDTQYF.

The rearrangement links TRBV4-3 to TRBJ2-5; a weak D match, TRBD2 (5 bases). V was shortened by 0 bases and J by 7 bases, with 15 bases between the two germline ends. This CDR3 contains 15 residues. Per germline, CDR1 LGHNA and CDR2 YSLEER. DNA of the CDR3: TGCGCCAGCAGCCAAGAAGCGGCCGGGGTGGGGACCCAGTACTTC. As protein: CASSQEAAGVGTQYF.

The V call is TRBV21-1, the J call TRBJ1-4; TRBD1, as called in the table, went unchecked against the DNA. TRBV21-1 is a known pseudogene. There are 14 residues in the CDR3. The CDR3 sequence is CASSTWTGTKKLFF. In DNA, the CDR3 is TGTGCCAGCAGCACCTGGACAGGAACCAAAAAACTGTTTTTT.

V is TRBV15 and J is TRBJ1-1, with D unclear. Germline CDR1 and CDR2: LNHNV and YYDKDF (reference sequence). V gave up 1 base and J gave up 1 base, with 4 bases separating them. This CDR3 has 13 amino acids. The DNA for the CDR3 is TGTGCCACCAGCAGAGCCAGGAACACTGAAGCTTTCTTT. This encodes CATSRARNTEAFF.

This chain links TRBV6-1 with TRBJ2-7, with TRBD2 as a possible D gene (6 bases). Germline CDR1 MNHNS, CDR2 SASEGT. V dropped 8 bases and J dropped 0 bases, with 11 bases sitting between them. This CDR3 is built from 13 residues. The CDR3 sequence: CASLMDYSYEQYF. For the CDR3, the DNA is TGTGCCAGCCTCATGGACTACTCCTACGAGCAGTACTTC.

Only one count was recorded for this clone. V and J are TRBV7-6 and TRBJ2-7; D unresolved. Trimming took off 0 bases at V and 1 base at J, with 7 bases between the two ends. The CDR3 length is 14 residues. The germline V gene has CDR1 SGHVS and CDR2 FNYEAQ. In DNA, the CDR3 is TGTGCCAGCAGCTTAGCGGTGGGATCCTACGAGCAGTACTTC. The encoded protein is CASSLAVGSYEQYF.

The chain couples TRBV5-1 to TRBJ1-2; 10 bases are shared with TRBD1. Trimming removed 0 bases from V and 4 bases from J; junction bases left unmatched: 3. Germline values: CDR1 SGHRS, CDR2 YFSETQ. The CDR3 is 15 amino acids. The CDR3 nucleotides are TGCGCCAGCAGCTTGGGGACAGGGGGAAGCTATGGCTACACCTTC. Amino acid sequence: CASSLGTGGSYGYTF.

The V gene is TRBV6-5, the J gene TRBJ1-4; D not resolved. The CDR3 runs to 15 residues. The germline CDR1 and CDR2 sequences are MNHEY and SVGAGI. V dropped 6 bases and J dropped 7 bases, with 18 bases sitting between them. This CDR3 reads CASSTLQHIPEKLFF. CDR3 coding DNA: TGTGCCAGCAGCACCCTACAGCACATCCCTGAAAAACTGTTTTTT.

This chain connects TRBV29-1 to TRBJ2-1; D gene uncertain. The length of the CDR3 is 13 residues. V shed 5 bases and J shed 0 bases, with 8 bases lying between them. From germline, CDR1 is SQVTM and CDR2 ANQGSEA. This CDR3 is CSVRHSSYNEQFF. CDR3 bases: TGCAGCGTTAGGCACAGCTCCTACAATGAGCAGTTCTTC.

The chain uses TRBV7-3 and TRBJ2-2; D perhaps matches TRBD2 (5 bases). Per the germline V gene, CDR1 is SGHTA and CDR2 is FQGTGA. Deletions cut 4 bases from V and 6 bases from J, with 18 bases between. The CDR3 contains 16 residues. The CDR3 region is CASSSFEGLSAGELFF. CDR3 coding DNA: TGTGCCAGCAGCTCTTTCGAGGGCCTAAGCGCCGGGGAGCTGTTTTTT.

V and J are TRBV7-9 and TRBJ2-1; tentatively, D is TRBD1 or TRBD2 (5 bases each). V was cut by 6 bases and J by 8 bases, with 17 bases left in between. Germline values: CDR1 SEHNR, CDR2 FQNEAQ (reference sequence). The CDR3 is 14 amino acids. CDR3 amino acids: CASRLGDAAHEQFF. The CDR3 DNA is TGTGCCAGCAGGCTGGGGGATGCCGCCCATGAGCAGTTCTTC.

The CDR3 spells CASSLSGRNNEQFF. In DNA form, the CDR3 reads TGTGCCAGCAGCCTTAGCGGAAGGAACAATGAGCAGTTCTTC. The chain couples TRBV7-8 to TRBJ2-1; tentatively, D is TRBD2 (6 bases). This CDR3 has 14 residues. V shed 5 bases and J shed 5 bases, with 13 bases lying between them. Germline CDR1 is SGHVS and CDR2 is FQNEAQ.